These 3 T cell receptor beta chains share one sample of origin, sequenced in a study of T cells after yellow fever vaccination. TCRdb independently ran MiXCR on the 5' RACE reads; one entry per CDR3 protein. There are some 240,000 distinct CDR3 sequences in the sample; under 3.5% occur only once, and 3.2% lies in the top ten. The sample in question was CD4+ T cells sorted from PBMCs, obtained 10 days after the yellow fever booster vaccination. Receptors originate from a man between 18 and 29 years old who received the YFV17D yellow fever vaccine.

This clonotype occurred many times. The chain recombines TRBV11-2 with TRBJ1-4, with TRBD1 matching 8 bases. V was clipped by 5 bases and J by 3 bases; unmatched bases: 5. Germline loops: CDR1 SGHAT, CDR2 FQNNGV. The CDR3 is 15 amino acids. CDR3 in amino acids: CASSPQGAANEKLFF. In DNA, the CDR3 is TGTGCCAGCAGCCCGCAGGGGGCTGCTAATGAAAAACTGTTTTTT.

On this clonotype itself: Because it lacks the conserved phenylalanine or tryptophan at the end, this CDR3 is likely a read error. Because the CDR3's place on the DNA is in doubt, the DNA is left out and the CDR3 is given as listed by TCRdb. CDR3 protein: CASSLGDRVDRDI. The chain joins TRBV5-5 to TRBJ1-1; the D call TRBD1 from the table was never checked on the DNA. Looked up from germline, CDR1 is SGHKS and CDR2 is YYEKEE (reference sequence). The CDR3 is 13 amino acids in total, end residues counted.

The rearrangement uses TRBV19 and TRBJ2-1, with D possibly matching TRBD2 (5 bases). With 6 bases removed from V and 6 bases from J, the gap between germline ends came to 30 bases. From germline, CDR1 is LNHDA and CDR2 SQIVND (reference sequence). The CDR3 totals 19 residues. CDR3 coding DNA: TGTGCCAGTAGACCGGCCCCAGAGTTATCTTGGGCTAGCAGCAATGAGCAGTTCTTC. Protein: CASRPAPELSWASSNEQFF.